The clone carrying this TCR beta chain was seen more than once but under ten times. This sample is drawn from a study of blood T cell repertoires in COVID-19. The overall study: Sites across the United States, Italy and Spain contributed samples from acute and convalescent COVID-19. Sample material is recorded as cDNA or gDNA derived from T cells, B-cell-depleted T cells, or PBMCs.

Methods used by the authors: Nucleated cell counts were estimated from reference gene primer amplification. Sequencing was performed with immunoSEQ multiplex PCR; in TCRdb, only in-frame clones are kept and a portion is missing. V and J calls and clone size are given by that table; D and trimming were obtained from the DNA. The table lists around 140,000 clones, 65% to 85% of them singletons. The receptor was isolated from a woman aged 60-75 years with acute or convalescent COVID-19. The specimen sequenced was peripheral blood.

Here the CDR3 reads CASSSPGVQAFF. DNA of the CDR3: TGTGCCAGCAGTTCCCCCGGGGTCCAAGCTTTCTTT. The V and J genes are TRBV27 and TRBJ1-1; D ambiguous. From germline, CDR1 is MNHEY and CDR2 SMNVEV (reference sequence). The CDR3 spans 12 residues. Deletions cut 4 bases from V and 9 bases from J, with 12 bases between.